This TCR beta chain was documented in a study of cytomegalovirus exposure and HLA in healthy donors. The table came from immunoSEQ multiplex PCR; TCRdb's copy has only in-frame clones and leaves some out. In the table there are 150,000 to 250,000 clones, 65% to 90% of which are singletons. In regard to this clone: The antigen is not known.

Findings and caveats of the study: Three chains linked to CMV were shown in vitro to be specific for CMV antigens. The tendency of first-cohort TCR clusters to co-occur in the 95 to 150 validation repertoires was the finding of a later analysis.

A roughly 120-subject validation cohort, separate from the 666-subject first cohort, supplied the donors. Sequencing used PBMCs. This receptor was identified in a woman in her 30s in good health and CMV-seropositive.

CDR3 residues: CASSYRGGTIGNTIYF. CDR3 bases: TGTGCCAGCAGTTACCGGGGGGGAACTATTGGAAACACCATATATTTT. The chain uses TRBV6-5 and TRBJ1-3; D is perhaps TRBD1 (5 bases). The CDR3 loop spans 16 amino acids. Germline V gives CDR1 MNHEY, CDR2 SVGAGI. With 2 bases removed from V and 3 bases from J, the gap between germline ends came to 14 bases.